Described below is a single T cell receptor beta chain sequence and its context. Its antigen remains unknown. The data stem from a study of cytomegalovirus exposure and HLA in healthy donors. Study-wide context: Researchers previously reported finding fewer than 120 million unique TCR beta sequences from approximately 200 million T cells.

Donors consisted of healthy bone marrow donors. The PCR had 60 Vbeta and 13 Jbeta primers. Assay: immunoSEQ multiplex PCR; the TCRdb copy retains only in-frame clones and omits some. The sample shows around 170,000 clones, 84% of them seen only once. V dropped 5 bases and J dropped 7; count of bases not matched to a gene: 5. This CDR3 has 13 amino acids. The V gene's germline CDR1 is LGHNA and CDR2 YNFKEQ. Study-level findings and limits: The sole available immune exposure information was CMV serostatus. Reported findings show TCR beta sequences accurately forecast HLA-A and HLA-B alleles in most subjects.

The sequencing sample was made of PBMCs. The receptor comes from a woman between 45 and 65 years old in good health and CMV-seropositive. The chain is built from TRBV4-2 and TRBJ1-1, with 9 bases aligning to TRBD1. CDR3: CASSTETGGEAFF. In nucleotides, the CDR3 is TGTGCCAGCAGCACCGAGACAGGGGGTGAAGCTTTCTTT.